This TCR beta chain was obtained from a study of early T cells in non-severe SARS-CoV-2 infection. Study-level information: It was bulk RNA from unsorted whole blood that was sequenced, and the chains were unpaired. Overall study findings and caveats: CD4 and private specificities were missed by VDJdb matching, which favored anti-spike CD8 responses.

A note on this clonotype: The antigen is not known.

J gave up 6 bases and V 3 bases, and 5 bases lay outside the gene matches. The germline CDR1 and CDR2 sequences are KGHDR and SFDVKD. CDR3 size: 15 residues. Unique molecular identifier tags were affixed to discrete cDNA molecules. TCRdb fed the 5' RACE reads into MiXCR, producing one record per CDR3 protein. Altogether some 40,000 distinct CDR3 sequences are present, 10% to 15% being singletons, with the ten largest covering approximately 16%. The source is an adult who was a healthcare worker with PCR-confirmed SARS-CoV-2 infection or an uninfected control (not recorded which). Sequencing was carried out using whole blood. The chain has TRBV24-1 and TRBJ2-1, with 9 bases identical to TRBD2. CDR3 DNA sequence: TGTGCCACCAGTGATGTCACTAGCGGGCTCAATGAGCAGTTCTTC. This sequence encodes CATSDVTSGLNEQFF.